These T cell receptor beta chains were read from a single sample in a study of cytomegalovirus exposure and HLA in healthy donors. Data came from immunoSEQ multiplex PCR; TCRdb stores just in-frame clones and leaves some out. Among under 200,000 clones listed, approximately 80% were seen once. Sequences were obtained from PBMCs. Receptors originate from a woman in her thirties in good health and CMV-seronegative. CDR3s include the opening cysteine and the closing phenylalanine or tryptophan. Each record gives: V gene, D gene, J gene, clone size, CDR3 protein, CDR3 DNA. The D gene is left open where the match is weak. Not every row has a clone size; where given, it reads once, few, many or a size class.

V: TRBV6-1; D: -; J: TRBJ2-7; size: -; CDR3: CASSPIEGSWYEQYF; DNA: TGTGCCAGCAGTCCCATAGAGGGCTCCTGGTACGAGCAGTACTTC
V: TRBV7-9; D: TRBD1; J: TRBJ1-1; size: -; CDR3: CASSPGQHREAFF; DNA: TGTGCCAGCAGCCCGGGACAGCATCGTGAAGCTTTCTTT
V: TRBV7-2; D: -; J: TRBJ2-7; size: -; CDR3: CASSYLSYEQYF; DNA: TGTGCCAGCAGCTACTTATCTTACGAGCAGTACTTC
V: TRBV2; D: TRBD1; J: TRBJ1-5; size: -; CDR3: CASSDHRGNQPQHF; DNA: TGTGCCAGCAGTGACCACAGGGGGAATCAGCCCCAGCATTTT
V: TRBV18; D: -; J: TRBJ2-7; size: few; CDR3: CASSLQGIGSYEQYF; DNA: TGTGCCAGCTCACTACAGGGTATCGGCTCCTACGAGCAGTACTTC
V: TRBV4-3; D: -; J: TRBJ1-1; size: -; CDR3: CASSQVGRVNTEAFF; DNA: TGCGCCAGCAGCCAAGTGGGGCGTGTGAACACTGAAGCTTTCTTT
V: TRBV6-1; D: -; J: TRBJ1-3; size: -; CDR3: CASSGVRVTTGNTIYF; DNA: TGTGCCAGCAGTGGGGTGAGGGTAACCACTGGAAACACCATATATTTT
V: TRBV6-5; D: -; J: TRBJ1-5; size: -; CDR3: CASSYSSGGNQPQHF; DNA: TGTGCCAGCAGTTACTCGAGCGGGGGCAATCAGCCCCAGCATTTT
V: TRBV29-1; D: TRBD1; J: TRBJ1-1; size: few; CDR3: CSVATGVSTEAFF; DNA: TGCAGCGTTGCTACAGGGGTGAGCACTGAAGCTTTCTTT
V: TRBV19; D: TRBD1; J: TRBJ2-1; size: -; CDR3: CASRVTGLSNEQFF; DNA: TGTGCCAGTAGGGTGACAGGGTTAAGCAATGAGCAGTTCTTC
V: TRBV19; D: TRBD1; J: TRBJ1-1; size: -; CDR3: CASSPTGTENTEAFF; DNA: TGTGCCAGTAGTCCCACCGGGACAGAGAACACTGAAGCTTTCTTT
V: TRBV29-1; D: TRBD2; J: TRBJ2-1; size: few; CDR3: CSVEDRGLAGGGDEQFF; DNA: TGCAGCGTTGAAGATAGGGGACTAGCGGGAGGTGGAGATGAGCAGTTCTTC
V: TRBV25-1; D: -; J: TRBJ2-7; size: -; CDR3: CASSATPGEKTYEQYF; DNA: TGTGCCAGCAGTGCCACACCAGGGGAGAAGACCTACGAGCAGTACTTC
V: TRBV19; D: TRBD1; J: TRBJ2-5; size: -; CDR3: CASSLGQRTQETQYF; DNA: TGTGCCAGTAGTCTGGGACAGCGTACCCAAGAGACCCAGTACTTC
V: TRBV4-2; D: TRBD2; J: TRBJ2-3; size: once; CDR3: CASSLTGGRDTQYF; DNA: TGTGCCAGCAGCCTGACGGGAGGGAGGGATACGCAGTATTTT
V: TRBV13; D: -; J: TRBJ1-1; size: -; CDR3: CASSLTVARVNTEAFF; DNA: TGTGCCAGCAGCTTAACTGTCGCTCGGGTGAACACTGAAGCTTTCTTT
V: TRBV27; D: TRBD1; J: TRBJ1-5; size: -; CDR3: CASSFVRGQGNSNQPQHF; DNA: TGTGCCAGCAGTTTCGTCCGTGGACAGGGGAATAGCAATCAGCCCCAGCATTTT
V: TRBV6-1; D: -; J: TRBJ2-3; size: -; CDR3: CASSRREPSTDTQYF; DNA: TGTGCCAGCAGTAGGCGGGAACCTAGCACAGATACGCAGTATTTT
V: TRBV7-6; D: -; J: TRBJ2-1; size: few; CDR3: CASGTTAMEQFF; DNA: TGTGCCAGCGGCACAACAGCTATGGAGCAGTTCTTC
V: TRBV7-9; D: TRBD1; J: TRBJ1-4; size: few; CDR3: CASSSPQGAIEKLFF; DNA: TGTGCCAGCAGTTCACCCCAGGGGGCAATTGAAAAACTGTTTTTT
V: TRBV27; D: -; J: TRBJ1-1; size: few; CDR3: CASSLTGLNTEAFF; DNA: TGTGCCAGCAGTCTGACAGGCTTGAACACTGAAGCTTTCTTT
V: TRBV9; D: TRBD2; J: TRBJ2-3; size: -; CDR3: CASSALAGGGGTQYF; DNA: TGTGCCAGCAGCGCCTTAGCGGGGGGAGGCGGTACGCAGTATTTT
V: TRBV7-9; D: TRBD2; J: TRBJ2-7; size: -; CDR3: CASSLWEGPSYEQYF; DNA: TGTGCCAGCAGCCTTTGGGAGGGTCCCTCCTACGAGCAGTACTTC
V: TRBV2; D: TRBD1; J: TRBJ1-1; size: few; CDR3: CASSWDRAGLSLNTEAFF; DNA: TGTGCCAGCAGTTGGGACAGGGCCGGACTCTCCTTGAACACTGAAGCTTTCTTT
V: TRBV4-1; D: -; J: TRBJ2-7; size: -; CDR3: CASSQDEWPYEQYF; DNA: TGCGCCAGCAGCCAAGACGAATGGCCCTACGAGCAGTACTTC
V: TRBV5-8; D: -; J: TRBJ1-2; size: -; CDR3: CASSPRGSDGYTF; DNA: TGTGCCAGCAGCCCACGAGGTTCCGATGGCTACACCTTC
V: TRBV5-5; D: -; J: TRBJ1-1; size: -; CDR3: CASSFGQGNTEAFF; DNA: TGTGCCAGCAGCTTCGGGCAGGGGAACACTGAAGCTTTCTTT
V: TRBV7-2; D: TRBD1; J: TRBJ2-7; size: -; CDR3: CASSLAGGRYEQYF; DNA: TGTGCCAGCAGCTTAGCAGGGGGCCGCTACGAGCAGTACTTC
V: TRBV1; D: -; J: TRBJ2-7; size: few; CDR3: CTSSHGTSSYEQYF; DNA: TGCACCAGCAGCCACGGGACTAGCTCATACGAGCAGTACTTC
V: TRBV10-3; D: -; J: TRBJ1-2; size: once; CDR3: CAISGGGGYTF; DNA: TGTGCCATCAGCGGGGGGGGCGGCTACACCTTC
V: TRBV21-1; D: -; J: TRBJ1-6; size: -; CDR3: CASSKGAGQGINSPLHF; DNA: TGTGCCAGCAGCAAAGGGGCGGGACAGGGGATTAATTCACCCCTTCACTTT
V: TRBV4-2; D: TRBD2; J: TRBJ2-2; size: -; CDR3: CASSHDLRAGTSGSAGELFF; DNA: TGTGCCAGCAGCCACGACTTGAGAGCCGGGACTAGCGGGAGTGCCGGGGAGCTGTTTTTT
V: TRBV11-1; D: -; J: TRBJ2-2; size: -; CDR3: CASQRWSTNTGELFF; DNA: TGTGCCAGCCAACGATGGAGTACGAACACCGGGGAGCTGTTTTTT
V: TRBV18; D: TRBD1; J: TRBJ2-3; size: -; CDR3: CASSPTGPSTDTQYF; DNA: TGTGCCAGCTCCCCGACAGGGCCGAGCACAGATACGCAGTATTTT
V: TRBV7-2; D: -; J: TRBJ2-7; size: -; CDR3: CASSLGVVYEQYF; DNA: TGTGCCAGCAGCTTAGGCGTCGTATACGAGCAGTACTTC
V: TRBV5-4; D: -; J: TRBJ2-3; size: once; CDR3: CASSPRSPADTQYF; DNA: TGTGCCAGCAGCCCTCGGTCTCCTGCAGATACGCAGTATTTT
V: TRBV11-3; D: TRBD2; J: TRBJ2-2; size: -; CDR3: CASSLSGSPTGELFF; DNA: TGTGCCAGCAGCTTAAGCGGGAGCCCCACCGGGGAGCTGTTTTTT
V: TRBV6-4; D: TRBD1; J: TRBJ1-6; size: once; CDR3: CASSDSGQINSPLHF; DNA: TGTGCCAGCAGTGACTCGGGACAGATCAATTCACCCCTCCACTTT
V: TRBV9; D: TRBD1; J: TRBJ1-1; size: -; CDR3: CASSVGSRTGVAEAFF; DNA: TGTGCCAGCAGCGTAGGGTCTAGGACAGGGGTAGCTGAAGCTTTCTTT
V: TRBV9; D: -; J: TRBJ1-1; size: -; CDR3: CASSGGGAVLNTEAFF; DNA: TGTGCCAGCAGCGGCGGAGGGGCAGTACTGAACACTGAAGCTTTCTTT
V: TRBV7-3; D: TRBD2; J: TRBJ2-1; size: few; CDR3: CASSSIAGAYNEQFF; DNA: TGTGCCAGCAGCTCTATAGCGGGGGCATACAATGAGCAGTTCTTC
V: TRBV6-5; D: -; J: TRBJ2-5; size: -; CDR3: CASSYSGFSGEETQYF; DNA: TGTGCCAGCAGTTACTCCGGCTTTAGCGGAGAAGAGACCCAGTACTTC
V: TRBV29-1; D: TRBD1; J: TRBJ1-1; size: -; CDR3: CSVAAGGILEAFF; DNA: TGCAGCGTTGCGGCAGGGGGTATTCTTGAAGCTTTCTTT
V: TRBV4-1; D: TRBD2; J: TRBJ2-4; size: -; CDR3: CASSQAGLSRTSGTTTKNIQYF; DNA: TGCGCCAGCAGCCAGGCGGGGCTTAGCCGGACTAGCGGGACGACGACCAAAAACATTCAGTACTTC
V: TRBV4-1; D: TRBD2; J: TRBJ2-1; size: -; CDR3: CASSQQLAGGRNEQFF; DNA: TGCGCCAGCAGCCAGCAACTAGCGGGGGGGCGAAATGAGCAGTTCTTC
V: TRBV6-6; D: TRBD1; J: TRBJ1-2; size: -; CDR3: CASRGTGGNYGYTF; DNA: TGTGCCAGCAGGGGGACAGGGGGCAACTATGGCTACACCTTC
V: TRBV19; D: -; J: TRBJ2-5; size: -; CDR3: CASSKGSGRETQYF; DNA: TGTGCCAGTAGTAAGGGTTCGGGGAGAGAGACCCAGTACTTC
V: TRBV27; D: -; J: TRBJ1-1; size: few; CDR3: CASVNPVNTEAFF; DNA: TGTGCCAGCGTTAATCCGGTGAACACTGAAGCTTTCTTT